The 10 T cell receptor beta chains presented below share a single source sample, sequenced in a study of a mutant IDH1 vaccine in newly diagnosed glioma. Some clones are missing from TCRdb's copy, which holds only in-frame ones; the method was immunoSEQ multiplex PCR. The sample has 50,000 to 75,000 clones, 80% to 95% seen once. Specified time point: baseline, week 1 (first vaccination visit). Indicated treatment: pre-vaccination baseline after standard-of-care therapy. Sequencing used PBMCs, obtained from a glioma patient treated with radiotherapy, temozolomide or both. The source is a man aged 45-65 years with glioma.

V is TRBV5-1 and J is TRBJ1-1, with TRBD1 as a possible D gene (6 bases). V gave up 2 bases and J gave up 1 base, with 12 bases separating them. The CDR3 spans 15 residues. Germline V gives CDR1 SGHRS, CDR2 YFSETQ. CDR3: CASSFTGTKNTEAFF. For the CDR3, the DNA is TGCGCCAGCAGCTTCACCGGGACAAAGAACACTGAAGCTTTCTTT.

The gene calls are TRBV27 and TRBJ1-5; no reliable D call. Germline CDR1 and CDR2: MNHEY and SMNVEV (reference sequence). The CDR3 sequence is 15 residues long. V lost 6 bases and J 6 bases, leaving 18 bases between the germline ends. The DNA of the CDR3 is TGTGCCAGCAGCCCTCTGGGGAACCAGGCTCAGCCCCAGCATTTT. Protein: CASSPLGNQAQPQHF.

V usage is TRBV25-1 and J usage is TRBJ2-1; 9 bases line up with TRBD2. The CDR3 runs to 15 residues. J lost 5 bases, V lost 3 bases, and 5 bases had no gene match. CDR1 MGHDK and CDR2 SYGVNS come from the germline V gene. CDR3 coding DNA: TGTGCCAGCAGTGATAGCGGGAGAGTTGACAATGAGCAGTTCTTC. It codes for CASSDSGRVDNEQFF. The whole variable domain, filled in from reference TRBV25-1 and TRBJ2-1, reads EADIYQTPRYLVIGTGKKITLECSQTMGHDKMYWYQQDPGMELHLIHYSYGVNSTEKGDLSSESTVSRIRTEHFPLTLESARPSHTSQYLCASSDSGRVDNEQFFGPGTRLTVL.

The CDR3 bases are TGCGCCAGCAGCTTCCAGTTCGACACGACCGGGAGCGGCGAGCAGTACTTC. It codes for CASSFQFDTTGSGEQYF. The chain couples TRBV5-1 to TRBJ2-7; tentative D call: TRBD2 (6 bases). The CDR3 spans 17 residues. Trimming took 2 bases from V and 6 from J, leaving 24 bases between them. In germline, CDR1 is SGHRS, CDR2 YFSETQ.

The V and J genes are TRBV7-2 and TRBJ2-3; unclear D gene. Per the germline V gene, CDR1 is SGHTA and CDR2 is FQGNSA. The length of the CDR3 is 14 residues. Trimming removed 5 bases from V and 3 bases from J, with 12 bases in between. In DNA, the CDR3 is TGTGCCAGCAGCCCTTGGGATGGAACAGATACGCAGTATTTT. This gives the protein CASSPWDGTDTQYF.

The V gene is TRBV7-9, the J gene TRBJ1-2; D might be TRBD1 (5 bases). In germline, CDR1 is SEHNR, CDR2 FQNEAQ (reference sequence). The CDR3 is 16 residues long. V lost 4 bases, J lost 5 bases, and 20 bases lay in between. Here the CDR3 reads CASSSLHRGDGYGYTF. The CDR3 DNA is TGTGCCAGCAGCTCCCTACATAGGGGCGACGGATATGGCTACACCTTC.

CDR3 in amino acids: CASRGTYNQPQHF. The CDR3 DNA reads as TGTGCCAGTAGGGGAACTTACAATCAGCCCCAGCATTTT. The gene calls are TRBV19 and TRBJ1-5, with D unclear. In germline, CDR1 is LNHDA, CDR2 SQIVND (reference sequence). Trimming stripped 6 bases from V and 3 bases from J, with 9 bases between. The CDR3 spans 13 residues.

V usage is TRBV4-1 and J usage is TRBJ2-1; TRBD2 aligns across 9 bases. V shed 4 bases and J 8 bases; nucleotides not matched to a gene: 12. Germline V gene sequence: CDR1 MGHRA, CDR2 YSYEKL. The CDR3 spans 16 residues. Here the CDR3 reads CASSRPPAGGPHEQFF. The DNA of the CDR3 is TGCGCCAGCAGCCGACCCCCGGCGGGAGGGCCGCATGAGCAGTTCTTC.

The chain carries TRBV4-1 and TRBJ2-1, with TRBD1 as a possible D gene (5 bases). Trimming cost V 5 bases and J 0 bases, with 17 bases left between them. The germline gives CDR1 MGHRA, CDR2 YSYEKL. The CDR3 has 17 residues. The DNA of the CDR3 is TGCGCCAGCAGCGAGGACATCTTCTTGGGCTCCTACAATGAGCAGTTCTTC. Protein: CASSEDIFLGSYNEQFF.

This rearrangement joins TRBV7-8 to TRBJ1-6; D remains ambiguous. V was cut by 5 bases and J by 7 bases, with 15 bases left in between. The CDR3 has 15 residues. Germline assignment: CDR1 SGHVS and CDR2 FQNEAQ. CDR3: CASSNGPRGNSPLHF. The CDR3 nucleotides read TGTGCCAGCAGCAACGGCCCGAGAGGAAATTCACCCCTCCACTTT.